This paragraph covers one T cell receptor (beta chain) sequence. Antigen: not known. These data originate in a study of blood T cells in healthy people across ages. Alongside a J-beta primer mix, a sample-barcoded 5' primer served in a second PCR lasting about 7 to 12 cycles. In TCRdb, the 5' RACE reads were re-called with MiXCR into one record per CDR3 protein. The repertoire consists of around 780,000 distinct CDR3 sequences, with roughly three fifths occurring once and the leading ten covering roughly 25%. The germline V gene has CDR1 SQVTM and CDR2 ANQGSEA. The CDR3 totals 13 residues. V was shortened by 5 bases and J by 9 bases, with 19 bases between the two germline ends. Regarding the study as a whole: Diversity estimated from one million T cells was considered an underestimate.

This chain joins TRBV29-1 and TRBJ1-2; a possible D gene is TRBD1 (5 bases). Sequencing was performed on blood. The sequence was obtained from a man aged 40-50 years in good health. The CDR3 DNA sequence: TGCAGCGTTATCCGGGGCGGGGAAGGGAGCTACACCTTC. Its translation is CSVIRGGEGSYTF.